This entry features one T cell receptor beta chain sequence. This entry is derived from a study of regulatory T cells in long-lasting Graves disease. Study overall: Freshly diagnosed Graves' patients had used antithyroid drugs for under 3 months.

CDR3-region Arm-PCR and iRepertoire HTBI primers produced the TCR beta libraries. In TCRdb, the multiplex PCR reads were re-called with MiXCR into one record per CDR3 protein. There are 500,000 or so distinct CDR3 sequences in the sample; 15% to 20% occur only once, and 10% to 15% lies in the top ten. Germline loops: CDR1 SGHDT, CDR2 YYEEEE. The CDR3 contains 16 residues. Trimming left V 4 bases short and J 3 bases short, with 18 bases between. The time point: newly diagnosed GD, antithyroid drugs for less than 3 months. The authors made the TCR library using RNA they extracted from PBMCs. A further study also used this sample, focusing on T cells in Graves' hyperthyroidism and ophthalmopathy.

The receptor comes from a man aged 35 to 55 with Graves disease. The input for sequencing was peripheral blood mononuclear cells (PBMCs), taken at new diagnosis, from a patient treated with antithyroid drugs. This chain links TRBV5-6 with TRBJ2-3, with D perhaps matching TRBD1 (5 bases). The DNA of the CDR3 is TGTGCCAGCAGCCCACGGACACCTAGGCCTACAGATACGCAGTATTTT. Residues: CASSPRTPRPTDTQYF.